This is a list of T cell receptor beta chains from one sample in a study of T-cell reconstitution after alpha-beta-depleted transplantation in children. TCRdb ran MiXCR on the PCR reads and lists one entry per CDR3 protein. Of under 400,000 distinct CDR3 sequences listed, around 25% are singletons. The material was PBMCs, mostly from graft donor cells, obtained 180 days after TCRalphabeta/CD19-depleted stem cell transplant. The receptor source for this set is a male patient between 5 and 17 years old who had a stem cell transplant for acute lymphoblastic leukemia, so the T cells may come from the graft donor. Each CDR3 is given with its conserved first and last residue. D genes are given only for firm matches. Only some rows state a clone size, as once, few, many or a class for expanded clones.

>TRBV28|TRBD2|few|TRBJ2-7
CASSSGTSGRQSSYEQYF
TGTGCCAGCAGTTCCGGGACTAGCGGGAGGCAAAGCTCCTACGAGCAGTACTTC
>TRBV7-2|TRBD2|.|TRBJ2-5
CASSLKREATQYF
TGTGCCAGCAGCTTAAAGCGGGAGGCGACCCAGTACTTC
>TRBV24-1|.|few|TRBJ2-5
CATSDYRQNQETQYF
TGTGCCACCAGTGACTATAGACAGAACCAAGAGACCCAGTACTTC
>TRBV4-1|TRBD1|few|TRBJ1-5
CASSQGDRGPNQPQHF
TGCGCCAGCAGCCAAGGGGACAGGGGACCCAATCAGCCCCAGCATTTT
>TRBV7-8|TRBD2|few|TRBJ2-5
CASSLGPWLAGGPRETQYF
TGTGCCAGCAGCTTAGGACCATGGCTAGCGGGAGGGCCTCGGGAGACCCAGTACTTC
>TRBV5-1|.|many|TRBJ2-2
CASSSNTGELFF
TGCGCCAGCAGCTCTAACACCGGGGAGCTGTTTTTT
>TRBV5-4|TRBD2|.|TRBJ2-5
CASSLGTSGGTGETQYF
TGTGCCAGCAGCTTGGGGACTAGCGGGGGCACTGGTGAGACCCAGTACTTC
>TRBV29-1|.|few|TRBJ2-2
CSGDTASGELFF
TGCAGCGGGGACACCGCGAGCGGGGAGCTGTTTTTT
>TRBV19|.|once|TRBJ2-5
CASSIDPTLPGGRETQYF
TGTGCCAGTAGTATAGATCCTACTCTCCCGGGGGGCAGGGAGACCCAGTACTTC
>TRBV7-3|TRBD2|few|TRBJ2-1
CASSNSGGSYNEQFF
TGTGCCAGCAGCAATAGCGGGGGGTCCTACAATGAGCAGTTCTTC
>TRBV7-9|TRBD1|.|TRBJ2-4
CASSLQGDSIQYF
TGTGCCAGCAGCCTCCAGGGGGACAGCATTCAGTACTTC
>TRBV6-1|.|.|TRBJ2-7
CASFDSSRSYEQYF
TGTGCCAGCTTCGACAGTTCCCGCTCCTACGAGCAGTACTTC
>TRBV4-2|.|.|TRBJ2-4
CASSQEGALNIQYF
TGTGCCAGCAGCCAAGAAGGGGCACTTAACATTCAGTACTTC
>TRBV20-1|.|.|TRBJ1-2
CSARDNRAGGGYTF
TGCAGTGCTAGAGACAACAGGGCCGGCGGGGGCTACACCTTC
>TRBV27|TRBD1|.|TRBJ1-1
CASSLSTGGWTEAFF
TGTGCCAGCAGTTTATCGACAGGGGGCTGGACTGAAGCTTTCTTT
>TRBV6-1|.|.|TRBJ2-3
CASSPDGGFADTQYF
TGTGCCAGTTCCCCCGATGGGGGTTTCGCAGATACGCAGTATTTT
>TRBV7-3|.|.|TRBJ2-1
CASSLNTDFYNEQFF
TGTGCCAGCAGCTTAAATACAGACTTCTACAATGAGCAGTTCTTC
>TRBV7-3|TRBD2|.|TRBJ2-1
CASGGGRGNEQFF
TGTGCCAGCGGGGGGGGACGGGGCAATGAGCAGTTCTTC
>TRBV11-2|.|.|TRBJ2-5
CASSLETGPFGTQYF
TGTGCCAGCAGCTTAGAGACGGGGCCGTTTGGGACCCAGTACTTC
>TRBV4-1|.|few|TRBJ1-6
CASSPPWRGQYNSPLHF
TGCGCCAGCAGCCCTCCTTGGAGGGGCCAGTATAATTCACCCCTCCACTTT
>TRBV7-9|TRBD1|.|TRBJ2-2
CASSLEVRTGGRELFF
TGTGCCAGCAGCTTAGAAGTAAGGACAGGCGGTCGGGAGCTGTTTTTT
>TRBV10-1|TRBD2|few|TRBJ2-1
CASSDSSGTSSYNEQFF
TGCGCCAGCAGTGATTCCAGCGGGACGAGCTCCTACAATGAGCAGTTCTTC
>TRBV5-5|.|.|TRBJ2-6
CASSLASIHSSGANVLTF
TGTGCCAGCAGCTTGGCCTCCATTCACAGCTCTGGGGCCAACGTCCTGACTTTC
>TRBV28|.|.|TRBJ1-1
CASKGPGNTEAFF
TGTGCCAGCAAGGGGCCAGGCAACACTGAAGCTTTCTTT